The 3 T cell receptor beta chains given below trace back to one sample, sequenced in a study of blood T cell repertoires in COVID-19. The repertoire was sequenced with immunoSEQ multiplex PCR; TCRdb's copy has only in-frame clones and lacks some. This table holds hundreds of thousands of clones, about 84% found once. Sequenced sample: PBMCs or T cells enriched from blood (not recorded which). The source is a man aged 25-40 years with acute COVID-19.

The rearrangement uses TRBV9 and TRBJ2-1; 9 bases align to TRBD1. Germline V gives CDR1 SGDLS, CDR2 YYNGEE. This CDR3 spans 15 amino acids. V gave up 0 bases and J gave up 9 bases; unmatched junction bases: 7. CDR3 amino acids: CASSVVGTGHGEQFF. Here the CDR3 DNA reads TGTGCCAGCAGCGTAGTTGGGACAGGGCATGGTGAGCAGTTCTTC.

The chain has TRBV5-1 and TRBJ2-5, with TRBD1 matching 7 bases. This CDR3 is 15 amino acids long. The germline V gene has CDR1 SGHRS and CDR2 YFSETQ. V gave up 4 bases and J gave up 5 bases; unmatched junction bases: 11. The CDR3 nucleotides are TGCGCCAGCAGCCCCCAGACAGGGATGGGGGAGACCCAGTACTTC. Protein sequence: CASSPQTGMGETQYF.

The J gene is TRBJ2-7, the V gene TRBV5-1; 7 nucleotides match TRBD1. V lost 4 bases to trimming and J lost 3 bases; unmatched junction nucleotides: 4. Germline assignment: CDR1 SGHRS and CDR2 YFSETQ. The CDR3 loop spans 13 amino acids. This CDR3 is CASSPGQNYEQYF. The CDR3 region has the DNA TGCGCCAGCAGCCCGGGACAGAACTACGAGCAGTACTTC.